Below, 16 T cell receptor beta chains from the same sample are listed, as sequenced in a study of shared clonotypes between healthy human individuals. The table came from immunoSEQ multiplex PCR; TCRdb's copy has only in-frame clones and leaves some out. The sample shows some 1 million clones, around 76% of them seen only once. The sequenced sample was memory CD4+ T cells sorted from blood. Subset specified: CD45RA-negative fraction. Every receptor here comes from a man younger than 35 in good health.

The V gene is TRBV2, the J gene TRBJ2-1, with 7 bases fitting TRBD1. This CDR3 is built from 15 residues. Germline V gene data show CDR1 as SNHLY and CDR2 as FYNNEI. After removal of 6 bases from V and 4 bases from J, the junction contained 9 bases not matched to a gene. The CDR3 loop is CASRKTGAEYNEQFF. Here the CDR3 DNA reads TGTGCCAGCAGGAAAACAGGGGCAGAATACAATGAGCAGTTCTTC.

V is TRBV10-3 and J is TRBJ2-7; a possible D gene is TRBD2 (7 bases). Per germline, CDR1 ENHRY and CDR2 SYGVKD. CDR3 length: 14 residues. Between the trimmed V and J ends, which lost 6 bases and 5 bases, there was a span of 17 bases. The CDR3 nucleotides are TGTGCCATCAGCGAGGGGGGGGGTCACGACGAGCAGTACTTC. The encoded protein is CAISEGGGHDEQYF.

The V gene is TRBV4-3, the J gene TRBJ1-4; D call uncertain. The V and J ends lost 0 bases and 8 bases respectively, with 13 bases between them. Germline V gives CDR1 LGHNA, CDR2 YSLEER. CDR3 size: 15 residues. Here the CDR3 reads CASSQEMGPLEKLFF. CDR3 DNA sequence: TGCGCCAGCAGCCAAGAAATGGGTCCTTTGGAAAAACTGTTTTTT.

The chain combines TRBV7-2 with TRBJ2-1, with TRBD1 matching over 8 bases. V was clipped by 5 bases and J by 7 bases; unmatched bases: 7. Germline assignment: CDR1 SGHTA and CDR2 FQGNSA. This CDR3 is built from 14 residues. CDR3 protein: CASSSRTGMNEQFF. CDR3 bases: TGTGCCAGCAGCAGTCGGACAGGGATGAATGAGCAGTTCTTC.

The rearrangement joins TRBV10-3 to TRBJ1-4, with TRBD1 matching 7 bases. Germline V CDR1 and CDR2: ENHRY, SYGVKD. With V trimmed by 6 bases and J by 5 bases, 6 bases remained unmatched. The CDR3 is 14 amino acids. CDR3 coding DNA: TGTGCCATCAGCCGGGACAGCCAAAATGAAAAACTGTTTTTT. This gives the protein CAISRDSQNEKLFF.

This clone was seen ten or more times. The chain is built from TRBV7-9 and TRBJ2-2, with 8 bases that match TRBD2. The germline V gene has CDR1 SEHNR and CDR2 FQNEAQ (reference sequence). The CDR3 spans 16 residues. V shed 7 bases, J shed 3 bases, and the junction held 10 bases outside the gene matches. The CDR3 DNA sequence: TGTGCCAGCACCCTGGTGCGGGGGGCCGACACCGGGGAGCTGTTTTTT. Translating gives CASTLVRGADTGELFF.

This clone was counted a single time. The chain combines TRBV5-1 with TRBJ2-2; 12 nucleotides match TRBD2. Germline CDR1 reads SGHRS; CDR2 reads YFSETQ. The CDR3 has 16 residues. Trimming at V came to 4 bases and at J to 7 bases, leaving 8 bases not matched to a gene. The CDR3 coding sequence is TGCGCCAGCAGCCCCCTAGCGGGGGGGCCGGTCGGGGAGCTGTTTTTT. Translation gives CASSPLAGGPVGELFF.

This clone has just one count. The rearrangement joins TRBV9 to TRBJ2-1; 9 nucleotides match TRBD2. The V segment lost 0 bases and the J segment 10 bases; nucleotides outside the gene matches: 11. Germline V CDR1 and CDR2: SGDLS, YYNGEE. The CDR3 covers 16 residues. The CDR3: CASSVGGRAQISEQFF. CDR3 DNA sequence: TGTGCCAGCAGCGTAGGCGGGAGGGCCCAAATCTCGGAGCAGTTCTTC.

The chain is built from TRBV5-4 and TRBJ2-5, with D uncertain. Trimming shortened V by 10 bases and J by 2 bases, and 12 bases separated the two germline ends. This CDR3 contains 12 residues. Germline CDR1 reads SGHNT; CDR2 reads YYREEE (reference sequence). In DNA, the CDR3 is TGTGCCTGCGGACCGGTACAAGAGACCCAGTACTTC. Amino acids: CACGPVQETQYF. Together with reference TRBV5-4 and TRBJ2-5, the CDR3 gives the full variable domain: ETGVTQSPTHLIKTRGQQVTLRCSSQSGHNTVSWYQQALGQGPQFIFQYYREEENGRGNFPPRFSGLQFPNYSSELNVNALELDDSALYLCACGPVQETQYFGPGTRLLVL.

This clone was picked up a small number of times. The chain uses TRBV4-1 and TRBJ2-7; TRBD2 matches at 11 bases. The germline V gene has CDR1 MGHRA and CDR2 YSYEKL. This CDR3 comprises 17 residues. V shed 0 bases, J shed 3 bases, and the junction held 7 bases outside the gene matches. CDR3 nucleotide sequence: TGCGCCAGCAGCCAAGATACCACTAGCGGGAGAATCTACGAGCAGTACTTC. This codes for CASSQDTTSGRIYEQYF.

The rearrangement links TRBV10-3 to TRBJ2-5; TRBD1 aligns across 10 bases. The CDR3 is made up of 14 amino acids. Losses at the gene ends were 4 bases for V and 4 bases for J; bases not matched to a gene: 3. CDR1 is ENHRY, CDR2 SYGVKD, per germline. CDR3 sequence: CAISARDRGETQYF. The CDR3, as DNA: TGTGCCATCAGTGCCCGGGACAGGGGAGAGACCCAGTACTTC.

The chain carries TRBV6-5 and TRBJ2-7; 7 positions match TRBD1. The length of the CDR3 is 15 residues. V lost 6 bases to trimming and J lost 0 bases; unmatched junction nucleotides: 8. CDR1 MNHEY and CDR2 SVGAGI come from the germline V gene. CDR3 sequence: CASRKTGQLSYEQYF. In nucleotides, the CDR3 is TGTGCCAGCAGAAAAACGGGACAGCTCTCCTACGAGCAGTACTTC.

This clone showed up just a few times. The chain uses TRBV2 and TRBJ2-1; 12 positions match TRBD2. Germline CDR1 and CDR2: SNHLY and FYNNEI. Germline trimming cut 6 bases from V and 7 bases from J; bases unmatched to any gene: 10. The CDR3 totals 16 residues. CDR3 DNA sequence: TGTGCCAGCAGGCTTCTAGCGGGGGGGTCTGGTAATGAGCAGTTCTTC. Residues: CASRLLAGGSGNEQFF.

The rearrangement links TRBV6-6 to TRBJ1-6; 9 bases agree with TRBD1. CDR3 length: 15 amino acids. With 6 bases clipped from V and 7 bases from J, the junction kept 7 bases outside the gene matches. Germline V gene sequence: CDR1 MNHNY, CDR2 SVGAGI (reference sequence). The CDR3 loop is CASRTGTGLNSPLHF. CDR3 nucleotide sequence: TGTGCCAGCAGGACCGGGACAGGGCTAAATTCACCCCTCCACTTT.

This sequence joins TRBV7-2 and TRBJ1-2, with 9 bases that match TRBD1. V dropped 3 bases and J dropped 2; count of bases not matched to a gene: 4. This CDR3 is built from 15 residues. CDR1 is SGHTA, CDR2 FQGNSA, per germline. The CDR3 DNA reads TGTGCCAGCAGCTTCGGGGGACAGGGAAACTATGGCTACACCTTC. The encoded protein is CASSFGGQGNYGYTF. Supplemented by reference TRBV7-2 and TRBJ1-2, the full variable domain reads GAGVSQSPSNKVTEKGKDVELRCDPISGHTALYWYRQSLGQGLEFLIYFQGNSAPDKSGLPSDRFSAERTGGSVSTLTIQRTQQEDSAVYLCASSFGGQGNYGYTFGSGTRLTVV.

This clone came up a few times. This sequence joins TRBV5-6 and TRBJ1-1, with D perhaps TRBD1 (6 bases). Per germline, CDR1 SGHDT and CDR2 YYEEEE. This CDR3 has 11 amino acids. The V end was cut by 3 bases, the J end by 11 bases, with 11 bases between. Written as DNA, the CDR3 is TGTGCCAGCAGCTCTGGGACAAGGGCTTTCTTT. This translates into CASSSGTRAFF. The full variable domain, in which reference TRBV5-6 and TRBJ1-1 provide the parts outside the CDR3, is DAGVTQSPTHLIKTRGQQVTLRCSPKSGHDTVSWYQQALGQGPQFIFQYYEEEERQRGNFPDRFSGHQFPNYSSELNVNALLLGDSALYLCASSSGTRAFFGQGTRLTVV.